These T cell receptor beta chains were read from a single sample in a study of cytomegalovirus exposure and HLA in healthy donors. The repertoire was sequenced with immunoSEQ multiplex PCR; TCRdb's copy has only in-frame clones and lacks some. The top ten clones hold over 3.5% of a sample with fewer than 150,000 clones, 73% of them seen once. The sample comprised PBMCs. These receptors all stem from a woman between 40 and 50 years old in good health and CMV-seronegative. Each CDR3 is given without its conserved first and last residue. A D gene is named only where the DNA matches it firmly.

j_gene: TRBJ2-7; d_gene: TRBD2; v_gene: TRBV6-4; CDR3aa: ASSESSGSSYEQY
j_gene: TRBJ2-7; d_gene: -; v_gene: TRBV6-5; CDR3aa: ASRPGHRYEQY
j_gene: TRBJ1-6; d_gene: -; v_gene: TRBV2; CDR3aa: ASRGSYNSPLH
j_gene: TRBJ2-7; d_gene: TRBD1; v_gene: TRBV15; CDR3aa: ATSRTGTVGDEQY
j_gene: TRBJ2-7; d_gene: TRBD2; v_gene: TRBV28; CDR3aa: ASGGLAEEQY
j_gene: TRBJ2-5; d_gene: TRBD2; v_gene: TRBV4-3; CDR3aa: ASSRAGGRETQY
j_gene: TRBJ1-1; d_gene: -; v_gene: TRBV5-1; CDR3aa: ASSLFRGARETEAF
j_gene: TRBJ1-5; d_gene: TRBD1; v_gene: TRBV19; CDR3aa: ASSIPGQGTHQPQH
j_gene: TRBJ2-4; d_gene: -; v_gene: TRBV5-1; CDR3aa: ASSLVTLSDIQY
j_gene: TRBJ1-1; d_gene: -; v_gene: TRBV5-1; CDR3aa: ASSWPRDDTEAF
j_gene: TRBJ2-5; d_gene: TRBD2; v_gene: TRBV19; CDR3aa: ASSISGTIVAGVQETQY
j_gene: TRBJ1-5; d_gene: -; v_gene: TRBV19; CDR3aa: ASSIDRVQPQH
j_gene: TRBJ1-1; d_gene: TRBD1; v_gene: TRBV10-3; CDR3aa: AITTGQGRSEAF
j_gene: TRBJ2-3; d_gene: -; v_gene: TRBV2; CDR3aa: ASRLTSSNTQY
j_gene: TRBJ2-5; d_gene: -; v_gene: TRBV18; CDR3aa: ASSPRHREAETQY
j_gene: TRBJ2-2; d_gene: -; v_gene: TRBV5-1; CDR3aa: ASSSGVAGELF
j_gene: TRBJ1-1; d_gene: -; v_gene: TRBV29-1; CDR3aa: SVAGTGRTEAF
j_gene: TRBJ1-6; d_gene: TRBD1; v_gene: TRBV27; CDR3aa: ASSSGTGGYSPLH
j_gene: TRBJ2-1; d_gene: TRBD1; v_gene: TRBV7-6; CDR3aa: ASSLDDRGLYNEQF
j_gene: TRBJ2-5; d_gene: -; v_gene: TRBV6-6; CDR3aa: ASSYQGLNQETQY
j_gene: TRBJ1-2; d_gene: TRBD1; v_gene: TRBV7-9; CDR3aa: ASSLAGTAYGYT
j_gene: TRBJ2-3; d_gene: TRBD2; v_gene: TRBV4-3; CDR3aa: ASSPGLAGTDTQY
j_gene: TRBJ1-5; d_gene: -; v_gene: TRBV2; CDR3aa: ASSRQTGSEQPQH
j_gene: TRBJ1-3; d_gene: -; v_gene: TRBV6-6; CDR3aa: ASSQQAGNTIY
j_gene: TRBJ2-7; d_gene: -; v_gene: TRBV7-2; CDR3aa: ASSLAGAYEQY
j_gene: TRBJ1-6; d_gene: TRBD1; v_gene: TRBV6-4; CDR3aa: ASSDDPHRGGSPLH
j_gene: TRBJ2-7; d_gene: TRBD1; v_gene: TRBV19; CDR3aa: ASSIATTGSTYEQY
j_gene: TRBJ2-1; d_gene: -; v_gene: TRBV15; CDR3aa: ATSRNRENVNEQF
j_gene: TRBJ2-3; d_gene: TRBD2; v_gene: TRBV19; CDR3aa: ASSLGLAGSDTQY
j_gene: TRBJ1-1; d_gene: -; v_gene: TRBV5-4; CDR3aa: ASREGEGLNTEAF
j_gene: TRBJ2-7; d_gene: TRBD1; v_gene: TRBV28; CDR3aa: ASSHGTGDYEQY